Here is one T cell receptor (beta chain) with its context. The entry originates in a study of blood T cell repertoires in COVID-19. Study details: Acute and convalescent COVID-19 specimens originated in the United States, Italy and Spain.

Germline lookup yields CDR1 MNHEY and CDR2 SVGAGI. The CDR3 length is 14 residues. V lost 5 bases to trimming and J lost 5 bases; unmatched junction nucleotides: 5. Seattle's enrolled individuals joined amid active infection and were then monitored longitudinally. Original data processing: Reference gene primer amplification gave estimated nucleated cell counts. Profiled with immunoSEQ multiplex PCR; TCRdb holds only in-frame clones, not every one. From that table come the V and J calls and clone size; the DNA was used to work out D and trimming. Among roughly 90,000 clones listed, about 85% were seen once.

The sample was peripheral blood. V gene TRBV6-5 combines with J gene TRBJ2-5; 10 nucleotides align to TRBD1. The sequence was obtained from a woman older than 75 with COVID-19, enrolled during active disease. The CDR3 sequence: CASSPGQGRETQYF. CDR3 nucleotides: TGTGCCAGCAGTCCGGGACAGGGGCGGGAGACCCAGTACTTC.